Each of the 12 T cell receptor beta chains below was sequenced from the same sample in a study of molecular identifiers for immune sequencing clone quantification. TCRdb passed the PCR reads through MiXCR, listing each CDR3 protein once. This repertoire shows approximately 670,000 distinct CDR3 sequences, 15% to 20% found once; its top ten account for roughly 0.85%. Material: naive CD8+ T cells from blood, with Jurkat cell RNA spiked in. As to subset: FACS-sorted CD8+CD4-CCR7+CD45RA+ naive T cells. Receptors were obtained from a human donor in good health. Some libraries in this study had Jurkat cell RNA spiked in.

This clonotype was found many times. The CDR3 sequence: CASSPTPGQGYEQYF. The CDR3 DNA follows: TGTGCCAGCAGCCCAACGCCGGGACAGGGTTACGAGCAGTACTTC. V usage is TRBV4-2 and J usage is TRBJ2-7, with TRBD1 identical over 9 bases. Germline CDR1 and CDR2: LGHNA and YNFKEQ. This CDR3 is 15 amino acids long. The trim removed 4 bases at V and 4 bases at J, leaving 8 bases unmatched.

There are many counts of this clonotype. The genes are TRBV20-1 and TRBJ2-7; no definite D call. CDR1 is DFQATT and CDR2 is SNEGSKA in the germline V gene (reference sequence). The V end was cut by 3 bases, the J end by 4 bases, with 19 bases between. The length of the CDR3 is 15 residues. DNA of the CDR3: TGCAGTGCTAGTCCCGCGCCCCCGGGTCCTTACGAGCAGTACTTC. Its protein is CSASPAPPGPYEQYF.

At least ten counts were recorded for this clonotype. The chain joins TRBV20-1 to TRBJ2-1, with TRBD1 identical over 8 bases. V was clipped by 2 bases and J by 9 bases; unmatched bases: 15. This CDR3 is built from 16 residues. Germline V gene sequence: CDR1 DFQATT, CDR2 SNEGSKA (reference sequence). The CDR3 coding sequence is TGCAGTGCTAGAACCCAACGGGACAGGAGATTCGGTGAGCAGTTCTTC. This translates into CSARTQRDRRFGEQFF.

The table lists this clonotype with many counts. The rearrangement links TRBV6-2 or TRBV6-3 to TRBJ2-6; 8 bases line up with TRBD1. CDR1 is MNHEY, CDR2 SVGEGT, per germline. The CDR3 has 20 residues. The junction had 15 bases not matched to a gene; V was cut back by 2 bases and J by 3 bases. CDR3 sequence (DNA): TGTGCCAGCAGTTACCCTCCACAGGGGGTATCGGTCGGTGGGGCCAACGTCCTGACTTTC. It yields the protein CASSYPPQGVSVGGANVLTF.

This clonotype was found a few times. Since a much larger clone is just one base distant, this may be a read error. The V gene is TRBV9, the J gene TRBJ1-1; D is uncertain. The V end was cut by 6 bases, the J end by 5 bases, with 14 bases between. Germline V lookup: CDR1 SGDLS, CDR2 YYNGEE. The CDR3 totals 13 residues. CDR3 sequence (DNA): TGTGCCAGCAACAGTGGGGTCTTTACTGAAGCTTTCTTT. This gives the protein CASNSGVFTEAFF.

This clonotype was observed at least ten times. The chain carries TRBV6-1 and TRBJ1-1; D call uncertain. The CDR3 contains 14 residues. From germline, CDR1 is MNHNS and CDR2 SASEGT. The V end was cut by 10 bases, the J end by 2 bases, with 17 bases between. CDR3 amino acids: CANSSWSENTEAFF. CDR3 nucleotides: TGTGCCAACAGCTCGTGGTCAGAAAACACTGAAGCTTTCTTT.

This clonotype was counted many times. This chain uses TRBV27 with TRBJ1-3; D is unresolved. Trimming took 4 bases from V and 0 from J, leaving 10 bases between them. The CDR3 is made up of 15 amino acids. In germline, CDR1 is MNHEY, CDR2 SMNVEV (reference sequence). This CDR3 is CASSSVGYSGNTIYF. The CDR3 DNA sequence: TGTGCCAGCAGTTCAGTCGGTTACTCTGGAAACACCATATATTTT.

The table lists this clonotype with many counts. The chain recombines TRBV12-5 with TRBJ2-2; D is unclear. The V end was cut by 3 bases, the J end by 3 bases, with 2 bases between. Germline lookup yields CDR1 LGHNT and CDR2 FRNRAP. This CDR3 is built from 12 residues. The CDR3 DNA follows: TGTGCTAGTGGTTTTCACACCGGGGAGCTGTTTTTT. Protein sequence: CASGFHTGELFF.

Ten or more counts support this clonotype. The chain recombines TRBV5-8 with TRBJ1-5, with D perhaps TRBD1 (5 bases). V lost 2 bases, J lost 4 bases, and 10 bases lay in between. Germline V gene lookup returns CDR1 SGHTS and CDR2 YDEGEE. This CDR3 is built from 14 residues. The CDR3 coding sequence is TGTGCCAGCAGCTTCCGTGGGACTAATCAGCCCCAGCATTTT. This sequence encodes CASSFRGTNQPQHF.

The sample holds many counts of this clonotype. The CDR3 region has the DNA TGTGCCAGCAGCTCGTCGGACTGGAACTACGAGCAGTACTTC. Protein sequence: CASSSSDWNYEQYF. This rearrangement joins TRBV5-5 to TRBJ2-7, with a tentative D call TRBD2 (5 bases). The V gene lost 3 bases and the J gene lost 3 bases, with 13 bases spanning the gap. The germline V gene encodes CDR1 SGHKS and CDR2 YYEKEE (reference sequence). CDR3 length: 14 residues.

On this clonotype: Relative to the germline gene, one junction end is altered; a read error may explain this. The chain carries TRBV6-1 and TRBJ2-1; 8 nucleotides line up with TRBD2. Germline V CDR1 and CDR2: MNHNS, SASEGT. This CDR3 region has 15 residues. This chain's CDR3 is CASRGPGGQYNEQVF. CDR3 nucleotide sequence: TGTGCCAGCAGGGGCCCGGGGGGGCAATACAATGAGCAGGTCTTC.

This clonotype was recorded at least ten times. The rearrangement links TRBV30 to TRBJ2-4; D possibly corresponds to TRBD2 (6 bases). Germline V CDR1 and CDR2: GTSNPN, SVGIG (reference sequence). V dropped 0 bases and J dropped 8 bases, with 20 bases sitting between them. This CDR3 comprises 16 residues. The CDR3 DNA reads as TGTGCCTGGAGTGTAGGGTATGCCCGGGAGTTGGACATTCAGTACTTC. This translates into CAWSVGYARELDIQYF. Drawing the rest from reference TRBV30 and TRBJ2-4, the complete variable domain is SQTIHQWPATLVQPVGSPLSLECTVEGTSNPNLYWYRQAAGRGLQLLFYSVGIGQISSEVPQNLSASRPQDRQFILSSKKLLLSDSGFYLCAWSVGYARELDIQYFGAGTRLSVL.